This passage covers 21 T cell receptor beta chains from one sample sequenced in a study of blood T cell repertoires in COVID-19. Assay used: immunoSEQ multiplex PCR; TCRdb lists only in-frame clones, some missing. Seen here are 110,000 or so clones, approximately 87% observed once, and the top ten hold around a sixth. What was sequenced was peripheral blood. The receptors stem from a woman aged 60-70 years with acute or convalescent COVID-19.

V is TRBV7-9 and J is TRBJ2-3, with D unclear. Germline CDR1 SEHNR, CDR2 FQNEAQ (reference sequence). Trimming left V 5 bases short and J 2 bases short, with 11 bases between. This CDR3 spans 14 amino acids. The CDR3 here is CASSLTTPTDTQYF. CDR3 nucleotide sequence: TGTGCCAGCAGCCTGACAACGCCCACAGATACGCAGTATTTT. The full variable domain, completed using reference TRBV7-9 and TRBJ2-3, is DTGVSQNPRHKITKRGQNVTFRCDPISEHNRLYWYRQTLGQGPEFLTYFQNEAQLEKSRLLSDRFSAERPKGSFSTLEIQRTEQGDSAMYLCASSLTTPTDTQYFGPGTRLTVL.

The gene calls are TRBV6-4 and TRBJ1-1; D possibly corresponds to TRBD1 (5 bases). In germline, CDR1 is MRHNA, CDR2 SNTAGT. CDR3 length equals 12 residues. CDR3 residues: CGEGRVNTEAFF. CDR3 coding DNA: TGTGGGGAGGGACGGGTGAACACTGAAGCTTTCTTT.

This sequence joins TRBV7-3 and TRBJ2-3; 10 bases fit TRBD2. The CDR3 length is 14 residues. Per germline, CDR1 SGHTA and CDR2 FQGTGA. V was pared by 3 bases and J by 7 bases, with 4 bases of the junction left unmatched. The DNA for the CDR3 is TGTGCCAGCAGCTTGGGACTAGCGATAAATACGCAGTATTTT. It yields the protein CASSLGLAINTQYF.

V gene TRBV7-8 combines with J gene TRBJ1-1; D gene unclear. The germline gives CDR1 SGHVS, CDR2 FQNEAQ. There are 14 residues in the CDR3. V was cut by 7 bases and J by 3 bases, with 15 bases left in between. This CDR3 is CASTPGETHTEAFF. CDR3 coding DNA: TGTGCCAGCACCCCTGGGGAGACTCACACTGAAGCTTTCTTT.

This chain joins TRBV5-1 and TRBJ2-7; 8 bases line up with TRBD1. V lost 0 bases to trimming and J lost 6 bases; unmatched junction nucleotides: 8. CDR1 is SGHRS, CDR2 YFSETQ, per germline. The CDR3 runs to 15 residues. The CDR3: CASSLGDRTGLEQYF. The DNA for the CDR3 is TGCGCCAGCAGCTTGGGGGACCGGACAGGGCTCGAGCAGTACTTC.

V usage is TRBV30 and J usage is TRBJ1-5, with TRBD1 matching over 8 bases. The CDR3 has 13 amino acids. Trimming cost V 5 bases and J 9 bases; bases outside gene matches: 9. Germline V CDR1 and CDR2: GTSNPN, SVGIG (reference sequence). The CDR3 reads CAWGTGGGGPQHF. The CDR3 nucleotides read TGTGCCTGGGGTACAGGGGGTGGTGGGCCCCAGCATTTT.

The chain is built from TRBV7-8 and TRBJ2-1; tentatively, D is TRBD1 (6 bases). The CDR3 runs to 18 residues. CDR1 and CDR2 (germline): SGHVS, FQNEAQ. V was pared by 1 base and J by 0 bases, with 16 bases between. CDR3 residues: CASSLVGGTTNSYNEQFF. For the CDR3, the DNA is TGTGCCAGCAGCTTAGTTGGTGGGACAACCAACTCCTACAATGAGCAGTTCTTC.

The V gene is TRBV11-2, the J gene TRBJ2-1; 7 bases are a match to TRBD2. Trimming cost V 0 bases and J 3 bases; bases outside gene matches: 8. This CDR3 spans 17 amino acids. Germline CDR1 SGHAT, CDR2 FQNNGV. The CDR3 sequence: CASSLDRQLAFYNEQFF. The CDR3 DNA sequence: TGTGCCAGCAGCTTAGATCGGCAACTAGCGTTCTACAATGAGCAGTTCTTC.

The V gene is TRBV7-3, the J gene TRBJ2-1; D not resolved. V was pared by 4 bases and J by 5 bases, with 3 bases between. The CDR3 contains 11 residues. CDR1 and CDR2 (germline): SGHTA, FQGTGA. The DNA of the CDR3 is TGTGCCAGCAGCTCTCACAATGAGCAGTTCTTC. Protein product: CASSSHNEQFF.

In its sample, this clone was seen once. The chain couples TRBV7-9 to TRBJ1-1; D possibly corresponds to TRBD1 (6 bases). The CDR3 consists of 12 residues. V was shortened by 3 bases and J by 7 bases, with 9 bases between the two germline ends. CDR1 is SEHNR, CDR2 FQNEAQ, per germline (reference sequence). CDR3 DNA sequence: TGTGCCAGCAGCTTCTCGACAGGTGAAGCTTTCTTT. Translating it yields CASSFSTGEAFF.

V usage is TRBV7-9 and J usage is TRBJ1-2; 7 positions match TRBD1. The germline V gene encodes CDR1 SEHNR and CDR2 FQNEAQ (reference sequence). The CDR3 consists of 14 residues. V was clipped by 5 bases and J by 5 bases; unmatched bases: 8. The CDR3 spells CASSQTGAPYGYTF. CDR3 in DNA: TGTGCCAGCAGCCAAACAGGGGCTCCTTATGGCTACACCTTC.

The chain links TRBV5-1 to TRBJ1-6, with D perhaps TRBD1 (6 bases). The CDR3 sequence is 15 residues long. V was pared by 0 bases and J by 8 bases, with 12 bases between. Germline-derived CDR1 and CDR2 are SGHRS and YFSETQ. CDR3 in amino acids: CASSLGPGEYSPLHF. The CDR3 nucleotides read TGCGCCAGCAGCTTGGGGCCAGGGGAATATTCACCCCTCCACTTT.

The chain employs TRBV5-1 and TRBJ2-7; 8 positions match TRBD1. Germline-derived CDR1 and CDR2 are SGHRS and YFSETQ. This CDR3 is built from 14 residues. The V segment lost 4 bases and the J segment 0 bases; nucleotides outside the gene matches: 3. The CDR3 reads CASSRDRSSYEQYF. The CDR3 bases are TGCGCCAGCAGCCGGGACAGGAGCTCCTACGAGCAGTACTTC.

This chain uses TRBV5-1 with TRBJ2-3; TRBD2 matches at 10 bases. Losses at the gene ends were 1 base for V and 5 bases for J; bases not matched to a gene: 10. The CDR3 loop spans 17 amino acids. CDR1 is SGHRS and CDR2 is YFSETQ in the germline V gene. DNA of the CDR3: TGCGCCAGCAGCTTGTGGGCTAGCGGGAGTGGGCAAGATACGCAGTATTTT. Translation: CASSLWASGSGQDTQYF.

V usage is TRBV15 and J usage is TRBJ2-1; 10 bases align to TRBD2. The CDR3 extends over 14 amino acids. Germline V gives CDR1 LNHNV, CDR2 YYDKDF (reference sequence). V trimming: 9 bases; J trimming: 6 bases; junction bases outside the gene matches: 8. CDR3 protein: CATLLAGASNEQFF. For the CDR3, the DNA is TGTGCCACATTGCTAGCGGGAGCTAGCAATGAGCAGTTCTTC.

The rearrangement uses TRBV6-4 and TRBJ2-2, with TRBD2 matching 8 bases. This CDR3 region has 14 residues. Trimming removed 3 bases from V and 7 bases from J; junction bases left unmatched: 4. Per germline, CDR1 MRHNA and CDR2 SNTAGT. CDR3 region: CASSEEREFGELFF. The CDR3 region has the DNA TGTGCCAGCAGTGAGGAGCGGGAGTTCGGGGAGCTGTTTTTT.

V is TRBV18 and J is TRBJ2-5; 9 positions match TRBD1. Germline values: CDR1 KGHSH, CDR2 LQKENI. V lost 9 bases, J lost 1 base, and 3 bases stayed unmatched. The CDR3 totals 13 residues. The CDR3 DNA reads as TGTGCCAGTCGGACAGGGGTCCAAGAGACCCAGTACTTC. Amino acids: CASRTGVQETQYF.

This chain joins TRBV5-4 and TRBJ1-2; TRBD1 matches 10 bases. V shed 4 bases and J 4 bases; nucleotides not matched to a gene: 4. The CDR3 contains 14 residues. Germline V gene data show CDR1 as SGHNT and CDR2 as YYREEE (reference sequence). The CDR3 DNA reads TGTGCCAGCAGCCCGGGACAGGGGCCCTATGGCTACACCTTC. As protein: CASSPGQGPYGYTF.

This clone was recorded a few times. This rearrangement joins TRBV29-1 to TRBJ2-3; possible D gene TRBD2, 5 bases. Trimming removed 6 bases at V and 12 bases at J, with 22 bases between. CDR1 SQVTM and CDR2 ANQGSEA come from the germline V gene. The length of the CDR3 is 13 residues. CDR3 DNA: TGCAGCGTCGTCGTGCCGGGAACGGTGGGTCAGTATTTT. This codes for CSVVVPGTVGQYF.

The sample holds one count of this clone. This chain joins TRBV28 and TRBJ2-3; 7 bases line up with TRBD1. This CDR3 spans 16 amino acids. Germline V gene data show CDR1 as MDHEN and CDR2 as SYDVKM. V gave up 6 bases and J gave up 3 bases; unmatched junction bases: 12. The CDR3 DNA is TGTGCCAGCAGGGTCGGTACAGGGGTCCTGACAGATACGCAGTATTTT. Its protein is CASRVGTGVLTDTQYF.

V and J are TRBV29-1 and TRBJ2-5, with D unclear. CDR3 length: 11 amino acids. V gave up 5 bases and J gave up 0 bases, with 4 bases separating them. Germline assignment: CDR1 SQVTM and CDR2 ANQGSEA. CDR3 region: CSVLYQETQYF. The CDR3 nucleotides read TGCAGCGTTCTCTACCAAGAGACCCAGTACTTC. The full variable domain, with the rest looked up from reference TRBV29-1 and TRBJ2-5, is SAVISQKPSRDICQRGTSLTIQCQVDSQVTMMFWYRQQPGQSLTLIATANQGSEATYESGFVIDKFPISRPNLTFSTLTVSNMSPEDSSIYLCSVLYQETQYFGPGTRLLVL.